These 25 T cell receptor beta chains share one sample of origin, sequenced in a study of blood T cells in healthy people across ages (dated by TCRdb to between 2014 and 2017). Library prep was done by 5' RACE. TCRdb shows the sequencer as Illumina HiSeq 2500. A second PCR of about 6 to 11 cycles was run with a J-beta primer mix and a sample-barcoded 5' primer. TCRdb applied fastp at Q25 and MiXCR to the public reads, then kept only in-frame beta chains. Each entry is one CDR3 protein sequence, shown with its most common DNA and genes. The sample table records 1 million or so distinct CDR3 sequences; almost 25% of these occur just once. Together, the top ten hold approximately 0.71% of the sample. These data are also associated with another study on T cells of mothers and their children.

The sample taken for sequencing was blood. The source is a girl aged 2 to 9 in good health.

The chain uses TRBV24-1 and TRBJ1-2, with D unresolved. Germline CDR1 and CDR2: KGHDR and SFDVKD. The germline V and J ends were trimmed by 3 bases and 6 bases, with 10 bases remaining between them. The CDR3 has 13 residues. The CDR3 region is CATSDLLGNGYTF. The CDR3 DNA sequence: TGTGCCACCAGTGATCTTCTAGGGAATGGCTACACCTTC.

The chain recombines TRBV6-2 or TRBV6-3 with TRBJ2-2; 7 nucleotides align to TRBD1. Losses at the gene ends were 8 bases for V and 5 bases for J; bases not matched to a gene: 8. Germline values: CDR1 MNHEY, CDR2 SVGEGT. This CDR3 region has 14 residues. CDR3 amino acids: CASEGGQFTGELFF. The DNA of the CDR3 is TGTGCCAGCGAAGGGGGCCAATTTACCGGGGAGCTGTTTTTT.

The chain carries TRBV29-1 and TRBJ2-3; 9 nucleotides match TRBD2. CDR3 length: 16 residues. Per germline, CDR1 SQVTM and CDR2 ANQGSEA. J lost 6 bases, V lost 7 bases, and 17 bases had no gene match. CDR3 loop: CSGILAGSLEPDTQYF. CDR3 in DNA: TGCAGCGGGATTCTAGCGGGATCCCTGGAGCCGGATACGCAGTATTTT.

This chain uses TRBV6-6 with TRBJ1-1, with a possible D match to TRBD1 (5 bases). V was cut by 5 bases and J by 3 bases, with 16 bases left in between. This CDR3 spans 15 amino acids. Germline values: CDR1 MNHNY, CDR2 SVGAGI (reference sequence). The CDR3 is CASSPPSSGHTEAFF. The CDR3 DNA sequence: TGTGCCAGCAGTCCCCCGAGCTCGGGACACACTGAAGCTTTCTTT.

The CDR3 protein is CASSQARTTEAFF. CDR3 in DNA: TGTGCCAGCAGCCAAGCCCGGACCACTGAAGCTTTCTTT. J is TRBJ1-1 and V is TRBV3-1, with D hard to call. Trimming removed 1 base at V and 4 bases at J, with 7 bases between. CDR1 is LGHDT and CDR2 is YNNKEL in the germline V gene (reference sequence). This CDR3 has 13 residues.

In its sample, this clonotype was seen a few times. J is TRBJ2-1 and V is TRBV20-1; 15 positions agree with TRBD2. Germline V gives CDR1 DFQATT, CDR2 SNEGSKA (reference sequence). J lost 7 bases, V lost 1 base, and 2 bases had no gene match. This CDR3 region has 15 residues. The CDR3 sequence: CSARGTSGRVNEQFF. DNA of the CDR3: TGCAGTGCTAGAGGGACTAGCGGGAGGGTGAATGAGCAGTTCTTC.

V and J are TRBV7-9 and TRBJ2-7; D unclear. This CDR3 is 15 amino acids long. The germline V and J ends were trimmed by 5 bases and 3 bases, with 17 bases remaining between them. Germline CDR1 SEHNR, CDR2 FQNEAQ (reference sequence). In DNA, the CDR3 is TGTGCCAGCAGCAATCCGGGCTCCCCGCACTACGAGCAGTACTTC. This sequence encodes CASSNPGSPHYEQYF.

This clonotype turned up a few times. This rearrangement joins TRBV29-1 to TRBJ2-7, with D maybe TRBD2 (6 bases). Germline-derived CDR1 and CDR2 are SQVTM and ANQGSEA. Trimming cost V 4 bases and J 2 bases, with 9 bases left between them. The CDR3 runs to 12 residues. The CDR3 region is CSVGDFPYEQYF. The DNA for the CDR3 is TGCAGCGTTGGGGACTTCCCCTACGAGCAGTACTTC.

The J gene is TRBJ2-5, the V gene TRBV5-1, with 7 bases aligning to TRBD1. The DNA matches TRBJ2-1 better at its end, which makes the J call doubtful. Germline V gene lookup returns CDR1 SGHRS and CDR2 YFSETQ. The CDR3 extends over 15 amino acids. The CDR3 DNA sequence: TGCGCCAGCAGCTTGGGGACAGGATACAGCAATGAGCAGTTCTTC. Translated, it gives CASSLGTGYSNEQFF.

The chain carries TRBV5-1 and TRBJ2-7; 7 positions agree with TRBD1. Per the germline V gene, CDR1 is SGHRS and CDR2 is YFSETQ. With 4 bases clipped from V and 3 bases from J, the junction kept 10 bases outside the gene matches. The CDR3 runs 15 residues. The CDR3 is CASSLDRERLYEQYF. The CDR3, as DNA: TGCGCCAGCAGCCTTGACAGGGAAAGGCTCTACGAGCAGTACTTC. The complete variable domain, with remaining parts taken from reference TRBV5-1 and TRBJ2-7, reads KAGVTQTPRYLIKTRGQQVTLSCSPISGHRSVSWYQQTPGQGLQFLFEYFSETQRNKGNFPGRFSGRQFSNSRSEMNVSTLELGDSALYLCASSLDRERLYEQYFGPGTRLTVT.

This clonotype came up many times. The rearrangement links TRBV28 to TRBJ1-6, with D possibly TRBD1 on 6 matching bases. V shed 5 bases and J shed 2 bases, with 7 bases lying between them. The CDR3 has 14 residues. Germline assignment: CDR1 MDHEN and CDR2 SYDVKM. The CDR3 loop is CASSRQAYNSPLHF. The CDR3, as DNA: TGTGCCAGCAGTCGACAGGCCTATAATTCACCCCTCCACTTT.

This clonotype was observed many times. CDR3 sequence: CASSPPGRDTEAFF. In DNA form, the CDR3 reads TGTGCCAGCAGCCCGCCCGGCAGGGACACTGAAGCTTTCTTT. The chain is built from TRBV7-9 and TRBJ1-1; perhaps TRBD1 as D (5 bases). This CDR3 is 14 amino acids long. Germline V gene sequence: CDR1 SEHNR, CDR2 FQNEAQ (reference sequence). Trimming removed 5 bases from V and 3 bases from J, with 13 bases in between.

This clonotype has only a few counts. CDR3 nucleotide sequence: TGTGCCAGCAGCCATACAGGTCTCTCTGGGGCCAACGTCCTGACTTTC. This codes for CASSHTGLSGANVLTF. V gene TRBV13 combines with J gene TRBJ2-6, with D perhaps matching TRBD1 (5 bases). CDR3 length: 16 residues. Germline lookup yields CDR1 PRHDT and CDR2 FYEKMQ (reference sequence). The V end lost 5 bases, the J end lost 0 bases, and 11 bases lay between the germline ends.

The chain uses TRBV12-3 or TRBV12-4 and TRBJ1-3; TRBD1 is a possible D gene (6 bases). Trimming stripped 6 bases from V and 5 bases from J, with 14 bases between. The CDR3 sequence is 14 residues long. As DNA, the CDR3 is TGTGCCAGCAGGGACAGTACAACTCGAAACACCATATATTTT. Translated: CASRDSTTRNTIYF.

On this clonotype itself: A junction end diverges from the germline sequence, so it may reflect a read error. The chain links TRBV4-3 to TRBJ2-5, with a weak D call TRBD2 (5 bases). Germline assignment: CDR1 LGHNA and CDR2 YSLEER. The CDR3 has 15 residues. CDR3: CASNQEFGEKETQYF. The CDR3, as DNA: TGCGCCAGCAACCAAGAATTCGGGGAAAAAGAGACCCAGTACTTC.

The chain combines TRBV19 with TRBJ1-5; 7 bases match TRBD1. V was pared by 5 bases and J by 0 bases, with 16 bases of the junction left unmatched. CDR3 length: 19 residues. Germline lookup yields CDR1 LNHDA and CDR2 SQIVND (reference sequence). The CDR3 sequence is CASSDFFSQGDNSNQPQHF. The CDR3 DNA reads TGTGCCAGTAGTGACTTCTTTAGTCAGGGGGACAATAGCAATCAGCCCCAGCATTTT.

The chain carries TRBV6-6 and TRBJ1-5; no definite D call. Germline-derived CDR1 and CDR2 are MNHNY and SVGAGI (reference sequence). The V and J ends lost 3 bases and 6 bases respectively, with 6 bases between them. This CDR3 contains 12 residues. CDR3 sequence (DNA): TGTGCCAGCAGTTATGAAGGTCAGCCCCAGCATTTT. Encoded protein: CASSYEGQPQHF.

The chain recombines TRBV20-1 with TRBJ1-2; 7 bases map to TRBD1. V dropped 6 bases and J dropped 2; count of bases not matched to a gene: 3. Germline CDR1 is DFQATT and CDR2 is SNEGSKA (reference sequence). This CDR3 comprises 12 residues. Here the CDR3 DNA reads TGCAGTGCCACGGGACAGAACTATGGCTACACCTTC. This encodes CSATGQNYGYTF.

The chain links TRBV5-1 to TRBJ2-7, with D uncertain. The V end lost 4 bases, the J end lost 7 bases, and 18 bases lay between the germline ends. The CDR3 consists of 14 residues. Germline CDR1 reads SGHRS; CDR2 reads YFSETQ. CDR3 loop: CASSQDGPGEEQYF. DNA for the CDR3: TGCGCCAGCAGCCAAGACGGGCCTGGGGAAGAGCAGTACTTC.

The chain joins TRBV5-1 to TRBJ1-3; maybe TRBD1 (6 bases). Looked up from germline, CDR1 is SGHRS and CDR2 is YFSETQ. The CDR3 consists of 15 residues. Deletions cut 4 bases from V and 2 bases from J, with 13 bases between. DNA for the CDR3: TGCGCCAGCAGCGCGGCAGGGGCGGCTGGAAACACCATATATTTT. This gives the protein CASSAAGAAGNTIYF.

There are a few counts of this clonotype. The CDR3 reads CASSQVGLEYNEQFF. The DNA for the CDR3 is TGTGCCAGCAGTCAGGTCGGACTAGAATATAATGAGCAGTTCTTC. The J gene is TRBJ2-1, the V gene TRBV28; TRBD2 matches at 7 bases. Looked up from germline, CDR1 is MDHEN and CDR2 is SYDVKM. V dropped 5 bases and J dropped 7; count of bases not matched to a gene: 11. This CDR3 is 15 amino acids long.

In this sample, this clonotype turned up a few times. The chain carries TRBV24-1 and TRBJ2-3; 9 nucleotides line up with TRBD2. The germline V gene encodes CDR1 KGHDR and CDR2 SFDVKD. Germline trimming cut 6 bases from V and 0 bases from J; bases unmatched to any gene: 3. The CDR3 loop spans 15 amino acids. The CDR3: CATSRAGGSTDTQYF. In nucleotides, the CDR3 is TGTGCCACCAGTCGAGCGGGAGGAAGCACAGATACGCAGTATTTT.

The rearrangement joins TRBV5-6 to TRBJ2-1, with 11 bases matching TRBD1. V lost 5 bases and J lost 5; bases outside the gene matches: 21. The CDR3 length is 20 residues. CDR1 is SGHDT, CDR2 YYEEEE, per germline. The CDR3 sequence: CASSSLPGQGVTLRDNEQFF. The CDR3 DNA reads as TGTGCCAGCAGTTCGCTACCGGGACAGGGGGTTACCTTGAGGGACAATGAGCAGTTCTTC. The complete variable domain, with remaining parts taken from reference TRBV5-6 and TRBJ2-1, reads DAGVTQSPTHLIKTRGQQVTLRCSPKSGHDTVSWYQQALGQGPQFIFQYYEEEERQRGNFPDRFSGHQFPNYSSELNVNALLLGDSALYLCASSSLPGQGVTLRDNEQFFGPGTRLTVL.

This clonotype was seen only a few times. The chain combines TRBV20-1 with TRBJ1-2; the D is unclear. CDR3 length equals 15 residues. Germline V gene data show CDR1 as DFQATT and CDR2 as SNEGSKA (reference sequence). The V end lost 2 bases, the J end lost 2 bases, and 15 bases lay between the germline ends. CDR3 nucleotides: TGCAGTGCTAGATCCAATATGGTGGAAAACTATGGCTACACCTTC. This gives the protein CSARSNMVENYGYTF.

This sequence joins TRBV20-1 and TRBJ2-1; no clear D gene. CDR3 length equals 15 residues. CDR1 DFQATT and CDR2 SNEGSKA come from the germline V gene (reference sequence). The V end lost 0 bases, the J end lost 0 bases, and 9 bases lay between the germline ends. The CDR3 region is CSARDSVSSYNEQFF. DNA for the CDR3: TGCAGTGCTAGAGACTCCGTAAGCTCCTACAATGAGCAGTTCTTC.